This paragraph reports one TCR beta chain. Its antigen is unknown. This sample is part of a study of spatial heterogeneity in lung cancer. Across the whole study: The count of detected beta-chain sequences consistently exceeded that of alpha-chain sequences. Broader study findings: Resection saw ubiquitous expanded tumor TCRs appear in blood more than follow-up did.

The length of the CDR3 is 15 residues. Trimming left V 3 bases short and J 1 base short, with 12 bases between. CDR1 and CDR2 from the germline V gene are LGHDT and YNNKEL (reference sequence). Individual TCR cDNA molecules each bore their own unique molecular identifier. TCRdb reprocessed the 5' RACE reads via MiXCR and lists one record per CDR3 protein. The sample includes approximately 10,000 distinct CDR3 sequences, 17% of them seen just once. Time point in this sample: sample taken at primary tumor resection. Frozen PBMC, nontumor lung or tumor provided whole RNA, which was sequenced unsorted. Here the sequenced sample was PBMCs, taken at surgery. The sequence derives from a male donor with early-stage non-small cell lung cancer. The chain employs TRBV3-1 and TRBJ1-1, with a possible D match to TRBD1 (6 bases). This CDR3 is CASSHGTRGNTEAFF. CDR3 bases: TGTGCCAGCAGCCACGGAACCAGGGGGAACACTGAAGCTTTCTTT.